Listed below are T cell receptor beta chains from one sample, sequenced in a study of T cells in Graves' hyperthyroidism and ophthalmopathy. TCRdb reprocessed the multiplex PCR reads via MiXCR and lists one record per CDR3 protein. The profile shows roughly 500,000 distinct CDR3 sequences, 40% to 55% of them singletons. The specimen was peripheral blood or thyroid tissue (not recorded which). The receptors were sampled from an adult woman with Graves' disease, either hyperthyroidism or ophthalmopathy (not recorded which). CDR3s include the opening cysteine and the closing phenylalanine or tryptophan. The order of the fields is D gene, clone size, J gene, CDR3 length, V gene, CDR3 protein, CDR3 DNA. A D gene is named only where the DNA matches it firmly. Size tells how often a clone was seen (once, few, many) or the class of an expanded clone, and some rows leave it out.

D: NA; size: NA; J: TRBJ2-6; length: 15; V: TRBV15; CDR3: CATRGMQAGANVLTF; DNA: TGTGCCACCAGGGGAATGCAAGCTGGGGCCAACGTCCTGACTTTC
D: NA; size: NA; J: TRBJ2-2; length: 11; V: TRBV29-1; CDR3: CSADSAGELFF; DNA: TGCAGCGCCGACAGCGCCGGGGAGCTGTTTTTT
D: NA; size: many; J: TRBJ2-7; length: 13; V: TRBV7-9; CDR3: CASSFSQDYEQYF; DNA: TGTGCCAGCAGCTTTTCCCAGGACTACGAGCAGTACTTC
D: NA; size: many; J: TRBJ1-2; length: 14; V: TRBV4-1; CDR3: CASSQSGSGYGYTF; DNA: TGCGCCAGCAGCCAATCGGGTTCCGGCTATGGCTACACCTTC
D: NA; size: NA; J: TRBJ1-2; length: 11; V: TRBV20-1; CDR3: CTSQGLNGYTF; DNA: TGCACCTCGCAGGGGCTTAATGGCTACACCTTC
D: NA; size: NA; J: TRBJ2-2; length: 15; V: TRBV28; CDR3: CASNPSSGNTGELFF; DNA: TGTGCCAGCAACCCTTCCAGCGGAAACACCGGGGAGCTGTTTTTT
D: NA; size: NA; J: TRBJ2-3; length: 15; V: TRBV20-1; CDR3: CSAELRRGNYGYTYF; DNA: TGCAGTGCCGAACTTAGGAGGGGCAACTATGGCTACACCTATTTT
D: NA; size: NA; J: TRBJ2-2; length: 13; V: TRBV5-1; CDR3: CASRVTYTGELFF; DNA: TGCGCCAGCAGGGTCACGTACACCGGGGAGCTGTTTTTT
D: NA; size: NA; J: TRBJ1-2; length: 15; V: TRBV11-2; CDR3: CASRRGGSLDYGYTF; DNA: TGTGCCAGCAGACGGGGGGGCTCCCTGGACTATGGCTACACCTTC
D: NA; size: many; J: TRBJ2-5; length: 12; V: TRBV20-1; CDR3: CSAKEVLKTQYF; DNA: TGCAGTGCTAAAGAGGTCCTGAAGACCCAGTACTTC
D: NA; size: NA; J: TRBJ1-2; length: 13; V: TRBV5-1; CDR3: CASSATLNSGYTF; DNA: TGTGCCAGCAGCGCGACCCTAAACTCTGGCTACACCTTC
D: NA; size: NA; J: TRBJ1-6; length: 13; V: TRBV2; CDR3: CASSYSDNSPLHF; DNA: TGTGCCAGCAGTTACTCCGACAATTCACCCCTCCACTTT
D: NA; size: many; J: TRBJ2-2; length: 15; V: TRBV7-8; CDR3: CASSLFDSGPGELFF; DNA: TGTGCCAGCAGCTTATTCGACTCGGGCCCCGGGGAGCTGTTTTTT
D: TRBD1; size: few; J: TRBJ2-7; length: 15; V: TRBV18; CDR3: CASSPPGTGSSEQYF; DNA: TGTGCCAGCTCACCACCGGGGACAGGGAGTAGCGAGCAGTACTTC
D: TRBD1; size: many; J: TRBJ1-2; length: 11; V: TRBV20-1; CDR3: CSAGTGYGYTF; DNA: TGCAGTGCCGGGACAGGATATGGCTACACCTTC
D: TRBD1; size: many; J: TRBJ1-6; length: 14; V: TRBV6-1; CDR3: CASREGQGSPALHF; DNA: TGTGCCAGCAGGGAGGGACAGGGTTCTCCCGCCCTCCACTTT
D: TRBD1; size: NA; J: TRBJ1-1; length: 11; V: TRBV6-5; CDR3: CASRPRDRAFF; DNA: TGTGCCAGCAGACCACGGGACAGGGCTTTCTTT
D: NA; size: many; J: TRBJ2-7; length: 16; V: TRBV4-1; CDR3: CASSQGVQGMAYEQYF; DNA: TGCGCCAGCAGCCAAGGGGTACAGGGCATGGCCTACGAGCAGTACTTC
D: NA; size: few; J: TRBJ1-5; length: 14; V: TRBV7-9; CDR3: CASTDSDRNQPQHF; DNA: TGTGCCAGCACCGATTCGGACAGAAATCAGCCCCAGCATTTT
D: NA; size: NA; J: TRBJ1-1; length: 13; V: TRBV2; CDR3: CASSAILNTEAFF; DNA: TGTGCCAGCAGCGCTATTTTGAACACTGAAGCTTTCTTT
D: TRBD1; size: NA; J: TRBJ2-2; length: 15; V: TRBV9; CDR3: CASSPRQGDTGELFF; DNA: TGTGCCAGCAGCCCCCGACAGGGCGACACCGGGGAGCTGTTTTTT
D: NA; size: many; J: TRBJ1-3; length: 15; V: TRBV9; CDR3: CASSSQGTPGNTIYF; DNA: TGTGCCAGCAGCTCCCAGGGGACCCCTGGAAACACCATATATTTT
D: TRBD1; size: many; J: TRBJ1-2; length: 15; V: TRBV15; CDR3: CATSSRGDSWHGYTF; DNA: TGTGCCACCAGCAGCCGGGGGGACAGCTGGCATGGCTACACCTTC
D: NA; size: many; J: TRBJ2-2; length: 17; V: TRBV13; CDR3: CASRIFTGSSNTGELFF; DNA: TGTGCCAGCAGGATTTTTACCGGGAGTTCGAACACCGGGGAGCTGTTTTTT
D: TRBD1; size: few; J: TRBJ1-2; length: 13; V: TRBV10-2; CDR3: CARSEGTGNGYTF; DNA: TGCGCCAGGTCGGAGGGGACAGGGAATGGCTACACCTTC